This TCR beta chain was recorded in a study of healthy donors' naive CD4 and CD8 T cells. Overall study context: Three donor age groups were sampled: 20-25, 40-50 and 60-70 years; half female. For TCR alpha, new primers spanned all functional IMGT alpha genes.

A linear amplification protocol produced the TCR libraries from about 0.45 ug of total RNA. TCRdb called the reads again in MiXCR, with one record for every CDR3 protein. The sample lists about 180,000 distinct CDR3 sequences, about 76% occurring once. The CDR3 spans 16 residues. Germline lookup yields CDR1 LNHDA and CDR2 SQIVND (reference sequence). V shed 1 base and J shed 3 bases, with 10 bases lying between them. This clonotype originated in a pool of human donors in good health; the sample pools cells from several healthy donors. Input material: naive CD4+ and CD8+ T cells sorted from blood, pooled from several donors. The V and J genes are TRBV19 and TRBJ2-6; no clear D. CDR3: CASSIVWGIGANVLTF. The CDR3, as DNA: TGTGCCAGTAGTATAGTTTGGGGAATTGGGGCCAACGTCCTGACTTTC.